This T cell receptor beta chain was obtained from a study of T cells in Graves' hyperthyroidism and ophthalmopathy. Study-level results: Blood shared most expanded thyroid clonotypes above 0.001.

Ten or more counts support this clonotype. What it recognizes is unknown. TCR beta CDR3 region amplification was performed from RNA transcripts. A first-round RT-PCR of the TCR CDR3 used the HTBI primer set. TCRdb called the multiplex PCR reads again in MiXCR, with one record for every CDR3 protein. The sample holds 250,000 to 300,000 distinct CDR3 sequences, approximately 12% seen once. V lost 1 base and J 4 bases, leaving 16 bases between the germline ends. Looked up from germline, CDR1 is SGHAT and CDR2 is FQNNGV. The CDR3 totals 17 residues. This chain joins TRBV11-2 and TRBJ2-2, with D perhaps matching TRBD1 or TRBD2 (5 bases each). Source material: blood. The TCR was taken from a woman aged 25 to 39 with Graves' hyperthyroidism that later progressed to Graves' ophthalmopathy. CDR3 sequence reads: CASSLVWDARSTGELFF. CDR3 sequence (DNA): TGTGCCAGCAGCTTAGTTTGGGACGCCAGAAGCACCGGGGAGCTGTTTTTT.